The T cell receptor (beta chain) under discussion was sequenced for a study of blood T cell repertoires in COVID-19. Study details: PBMCs, B-cell-depleted T cells, or T cells were the source of the cDNA or gDNA that made up the material.

The method was immunoSEQ multiplex PCR; TCRdb's version includes in-frame clones alone and lacks a portion of them. The sample contains some 170,000 clones, roughly 93% of which appear only once. The CDR3 consists of 12 residues. After removal of 5 bases from V and 7 bases from J, the junction contained 0 bases not matched to a gene. Germline CDR1 and CDR2: SEHNR and FQNEAQ (reference sequence). Seattle patients were enrolled during active infection and followed longitudinally. J is TRBJ1-4 and V is TRBV7-9; 8 positions agree with TRBD1. This TCR was recovered from a woman aged 60 to 75 with COVID-19, enrolled during active disease. The sequencing sample was made of peripheral blood. The CDR3 is CASSGQGEKLFF. The CDR3 coding sequence is TGTGCCAGCAGCGGACAGGGTGAAAAACTGTTTTTT.